Presented here are 26 T cell receptor beta chains from one specimen sequenced in a study of somatic mutations in cytotoxic T cells in rheumatoid arthritis. Here immunoSEQ multiplex PCR was the method, and the copy in TCRdb shows in-frame clones only, minus some. The sample has 8,000 to 13,000 clones, over 75% seen once. Source material: CD8+ T cells sorted from blood. Source of these receptors: a woman in her forties or fifties in good health.

This chain uses TRBV19 with TRBJ2-3; D uncertain. Germline loops: CDR1 LNHDA, CDR2 SQIVND (reference sequence). CDR3 length: 11 residues. Trimming stripped 8 bases from V and 2 bases from J, with 5 bases between. The CDR3 sequence: CASSYTDTQYF. Here the CDR3 DNA reads TGTGCCAGTTCTTACACAGATACGCAGTATTTT.

The genes are TRBV6-5 and TRBJ2-7; tentatively, D is TRBD2 (5 bases). The CDR3 contains 12 residues. V gave up 5 bases and J gave up 7 bases, with 12 bases separating them. Germline loops: CDR1 MNHEY, CDR2 SVGAGI. The CDR3 DNA follows: TGTGCCAGCAGTGAGGGATCGAGGGAGCAGTACTTC. Translated: CASSEGSREQYF.

This chain connects TRBV11-2 to TRBJ2-1; 8 bases map to TRBD2. Germline V gene data show CDR1 as SGHAT and CDR2 as FQNNGV. This CDR3 has 13 amino acids. V shed 6 bases, J shed 6 bases, and the junction held 4 bases outside the gene matches. The CDR3 loop reads CASRETSVNEQFF. CDR3 DNA: TGTGCCAGCAGGGAGACTAGCGTCAATGAGCAGTTCTTC.

The chain is built from TRBV4-2 and TRBJ1-1, with 10 bases aligning to TRBD1. The V gene's germline CDR1 is LGHNA and CDR2 YNFKEQ. J was trimmed by 4 bases and V by 4 bases; bases with no gene match: 9. The CDR3 runs 16 residues. CDR3 residues: CASSPDGTGDATEAFF. The CDR3 nucleotides are TGTGCCAGCAGCCCCGACGGGACAGGGGACGCCACTGAAGCTTTCTTT.

The chain couples TRBV27 to TRBJ1-1, with D possibly matching TRBD1 (6 bases). Looked up from germline, CDR1 is MNHEY and CDR2 is SMNVEV (reference sequence). The CDR3 length is 14 residues. Trimming cost V 2 bases and J 4 bases, with 11 bases left between them. CDR3: CASSLRAGATEAFF. As DNA, the CDR3 is TGTGCCAGCAGTTTACGGGCAGGGGCCACTGAAGCTTTCTTT.

V usage is TRBV27 and J usage is TRBJ2-1; 11 bases match TRBD2. Germline V gives CDR1 MNHEY, CDR2 SMNVEV (reference sequence). Trimming at V came to 0 bases and at J to 3 bases, leaving 1 base not matched to a gene. This CDR3 spans 16 amino acids. The CDR3 region is CASSLSGTSGYNEQFF. DNA of the CDR3: TGTGCCAGCAGTTTATCGGGGACTAGCGGCTACAATGAGCAGTTCTTC.

This chain's CDR3 is CASSPGTGGLKDYGYTF. The CDR3 region has the DNA TGTGCCAGCAGTCCCGGGACAGGGGGTTTAAAGGACTATGGCTACACCTTC. The J gene is TRBJ1-2, the V gene TRBV2; TRBD1 agrees at 11 bases. The ends lost 5 bases at V and 3 bases at J; junction bases unmatched: 11. The length of the CDR3 is 17 residues. Germline V lookup: CDR1 SNHLY, CDR2 FYNNEI.

The V and J genes are TRBV5-1 and TRBJ2-5; a weak D match, TRBD1 (6 bases). Germline CDR1 and CDR2: SGHRS and YFSETQ. The CDR3 is 13 amino acids. The V end lost 4 bases, the J end lost 5 bases, and 12 bases lay between the germline ends. Written as DNA, the CDR3 is TGCGCCAGCAGCCTCACAGGGTTCGAGACCCAGTACTTC. Protein product: CASSLTGFETQYF.

The gene calls are TRBV29-1 and TRBJ2-2; 7 nucleotides match TRBD2. The CDR3 runs to 14 residues. The V gene's germline CDR1 is SQVTM and CDR2 ANQGSEA. The CDR3 coding sequence is TGCACCATAAGACTAGCTTCGAACACCGGGGAGCTGTTTTTT. Its translation is CTIRLASNTGELFF.

The rearrangement uses TRBV5-1 and TRBJ2-7; 7 bases map to TRBD1. The V gene's germline CDR1 is SGHRS and CDR2 YFSETQ. J lost 3 bases, V lost 1 base, and 4 bases had no gene match. The CDR3 covers 14 residues. CDR3 region: CASSLRQGDYEQYF. Here the CDR3 DNA reads TGCGCCAGCAGCTTGAGGCAGGGGGACTACGAGCAGTACTTC.

This sequence joins TRBV13 and TRBJ1-5; 7 nucleotides match TRBD1. This CDR3 contains 16 residues. Germline CDR1 PRHDT, CDR2 FYEKMQ (reference sequence). J lost 3 bases, V lost 4 bases, and 9 bases had no gene match. The CDR3 bases are TGTGCCAGCAGCTCGTTAGAGGGGGCTGACAATCAGCCCCAGCATTTT. It is translated as CASSSLEGADNQPQHF.

The V gene is TRBV5-1, the J gene TRBJ2-1; D perhaps matches TRBD2 (6 bases). CDR3 length equals 21 residues. V lost 4 bases, J lost 0 bases, and 29 bases lay in between. Per germline, CDR1 SGHRS and CDR2 YFSETQ. CDR3 amino acids: CASSLSPGDSGWENSYNEQFF. The CDR3 bases are TGCGCCAGCAGCCTATCCCCGGGGGATAGCGGTTGGGAGAACTCCTACAATGAGCAGTTCTTC. Complete variable domain (other parts from reference TRBV5-1 and TRBJ2-1): KAGVTQTPRYLIKTRGQQVTLSCSPISGHRSVSWYQQTPGQGLQFLFEYFSETQRNKGNFPGRFSGRQFSNSRSEMNVSTLELGDSALYLCASSLSPGDSGWENSYNEQFFGPGTRLTVL.

Regarding this clone: Other nucleotide sequences from this sample produce the same CDR3. The chain carries TRBV27 and TRBJ2-3, with D possibly being TRBD2 (5 bases). This CDR3 has 13 residues. Trimming removed 1 base from V and 6 bases from J, with 8 bases in between. Germline lookup yields CDR1 MNHEY and CDR2 SMNVEV (reference sequence). CDR3 sequence (DNA): TGTGCCAGCAGTTTATTCAGAGGGGATACGCAGTATTTT. Translated: CASSLFRGDTQYF.

The sample holds one count of this clone. This chain connects TRBV10-3 to TRBJ2-7; no reliable D call. Germline V gene data show CDR1 as ENHRY and CDR2 as SYGVKD. The ends were cut back, 6 bases at V and 0 bases at J, with 6 bases in the middle. The CDR3 consists of 12 residues. Written as DNA, the CDR3 is TGTGCCATCAGACAGAACTCCTACGAGCAGTACTTC. Encoded protein: CAIRQNSYEQYF.

The chain employs TRBV10-3 and TRBJ2-1; 8 nucleotides agree with TRBD2. Germline CDR1 reads ENHRY; CDR2 reads SYGVKD. This CDR3 comprises 19 residues. With V trimmed by 0 bases and J by 9 bases, 19 bases remained unmatched. The CDR3: CAISESMSSGVPSASEQFF. In nucleotides, the CDR3 is TGTGCCATCAGTGAGTCGATGAGTAGCGGGGTTCCGTCCGCGAGTGAGCAGTTCTTC.

In this sample, this clone turned up once. This sequence joins TRBV27 and TRBJ2-7; 7 bases map to TRBD2. Per germline, CDR1 MNHEY and CDR2 SMNVEV (reference sequence). J was trimmed by 3 bases and V by 4 bases; bases with no gene match: 6. This CDR3 comprises 14 residues. The CDR3 DNA sequence: TGTGCCAGCAGTTCAGCGGGATGGGGCTACGAGCAGTACTTC. Amino acid sequence: CASSSAGWGYEQYF.

The gene calls are TRBV6-5 and TRBJ2-7; 8 nucleotides line up with TRBD1. The CDR3 is 16 amino acids. V shed 4 bases, J shed 1 base, and the junction held 9 bases outside the gene matches. Germline assignment: CDR1 MNHEY and CDR2 SVGAGI. This chain's CDR3 is CASSLLSGGGSYEQYF. The CDR3 nucleotides are TGTGCCAGCAGTTTACTTTCAGGGGGCGGTTCCTACGAGCAGTACTTC.

The V and J genes are TRBV30 and TRBJ1-5, with D tentatively TRBD1 (5 bases). Deletions cut 2 bases from V and 2 bases from J, with 7 bases between. Germline CDR1 is GTSNPN and CDR2 is SVGIG (reference sequence). This CDR3 region has 13 residues. The chain's CDR3 is CAWSWGGNQPQHF. The CDR3 DNA reads TGTGCCTGGAGTTGGGGGGGCAATCAGCCCCAGCATTTT.

V is TRBV27 and J is TRBJ2-7; weak D call: TRBD1 (6 bases). The CDR3 contains 15 residues. Trimming removed 3 bases at V and 0 bases at J, with 12 bases between. The germline CDR1 and CDR2 sequences are MNHEY and SMNVEV (reference sequence). CDR3 protein: CASSFRGGSSYEQYF. As DNA, the CDR3 is TGTGCCAGCAGTTTCAGGGGTGGGAGCTCCTACGAGCAGTACTTC.

The chain couples TRBV5-1 to TRBJ2-7; 11 bases align to TRBD2. V lost 4 bases to trimming and J lost 4 bases; unmatched junction nucleotides: 10. Germline CDR1 SGHRS, CDR2 YFSETQ. There are 16 residues in the CDR3. The CDR3 DNA sequence: TGCGCCAGCAGCCCTGCGGTAGCGGGAGGGCCTTACGAGCAGTACTTC. Its protein product is CASSPAVAGGPYEQYF.

V usage is TRBV19 and J usage is TRBJ1-1, with a tentative D call TRBD1 (6 bases). CDR3 size: 11 residues. Trimming removed 3 bases at V and 8 bases at J, with 7 bases between. Germline loops: CDR1 LNHDA, CDR2 SQIVND (reference sequence). Here the CDR3 reads CASSIGQEAFF. CDR3 sequence (DNA): TGTGCCAGTAGTATCGGACAGGAAGCTTTCTTT.

The chain joins TRBV6-1 to TRBJ2-2; 10 bases are a match to TRBD2. Unmatched junction bases numbered 5, after V lost 2 bases and J lost 2 bases. CDR3 length: 17 amino acids. Germline-derived CDR1 and CDR2 are MNHNS and SASEGT. The CDR3 reads CASSEWVAGGNTGELFF. The CDR3 bases are TGTGCCAGCAGTGAATGGGTAGCGGGGGGTAACACCGGGGAGCTGTTTTTT.

V gene TRBV19 combines with J gene TRBJ2-2; 8 nucleotides match TRBD1. Germline V gene lookup returns CDR1 LNHDA and CDR2 SQIVND (reference sequence). The CDR3 length is 14 residues. V lost 1 base and J lost 8; bases outside the gene matches: 3. This CDR3 reads CASSIGRGQGELFF. Here the CDR3 DNA reads TGTGCCAGTAGTATAGGCAGGGGGCAAGGGGAGCTGTTTTTT.

The V gene is TRBV4-2, the J gene TRBJ1-1; no clear D. Germline V gives CDR1 LGHNA, CDR2 YNFKEQ. The CDR3 runs 13 residues. Trimming stripped 5 bases from V and 5 bases from J, with 12 bases between. DNA of the CDR3: TGTGCCAGCAGCTTGGAGGACGGGACTGAAGCTTTCTTT. Amino acids: CASSLEDGTEAFF.

This chain links TRBV9 with TRBJ2-1; 13 nucleotides agree with TRBD2. The CDR3 extends over 17 amino acids. Per the germline V gene, CDR1 is SGDLS and CDR2 is YYNGEE. Germline trimming cut 3 bases from V and 8 bases from J; bases unmatched to any gene: 11. The CDR3 region is CASSALSGLAGDDEQFF. In DNA form, the CDR3 reads TGTGCCAGCAGCGCCCTGTCCGGACTAGCGGGAGACGATGAGCAGTTCTTC. The full variable domain, in which reference TRBV9 and TRBJ2-1 provide the parts outside the CDR3, is DSGVTQTPKHLITATGQRVTLRCSPRSGDLSVYWYQQSLDQGLQFLIQYYNGEERAKGNILERFSAQQFPDLHSELNLSSLELGDSALYFCASSALSGLAGDDEQFFGPGTRLTVL.

V gene TRBV7-9 combines with J gene TRBJ1-5; 10 bases match TRBD1. The V gene's germline CDR1 is SEHNR and CDR2 FQNEAQ (reference sequence). Losses at the gene ends were 5 bases for V and 5 bases for J; bases not matched to a gene: 3. There are 14 residues in the CDR3. CDR3 amino acids: CASSGTGAHQPQHF. The CDR3 DNA follows: TGTGCCAGCAGCGGGACAGGGGCCCATCAGCCCCAGCATTTT.